This T cell receptor (beta chain) was observed in a study of T cells in Graves' hyperthyroidism and ophthalmopathy. This clonotype turned up a few times. TCR beta CDR3 regions were amplified from RNA. Primed by the HTBI set, a first-round RT-PCR was run on the TCR CDR3. TCRdb used MiXCR to reprocess the multiplex PCR reads, holding one entry per CDR3 protein. The table includes a few hundred thousand distinct CDR3 sequences, 11% to 15% detected once. Trimming at V came to 3 bases and at J to 7 bases, leaving 9 bases not matched to a gene. The CDR3 covers 16 residues. Germline loops: CDR1 SGHNT, CDR2 YYREEE (reference sequence). Hyperthyroidism in the patients, aged 18 to 65, was newly diagnosed and under 2 months in duration. Pregnant or lactating patients were excluded, as were those with uncontrolled infection or other autoimmune disease. Diagnoses were established using clinical symptoms, serum thyroxine and TRAb, thyroid ultrasound and orbital computed tomography.

The clonotype comes from a middle-aged woman with Graves' hyperthyroidism. The gene calls are TRBV5-4 and TRBJ2-2, with 10 bases aligning to TRBD1. Sequenced: blood. The CDR3 DNA is TGTGCCAGCAGCTGGGGACAGGGGAATGTAAACGGGGAGCTGTTTTTT. It translates to CASSWGQGNVNGELFF.